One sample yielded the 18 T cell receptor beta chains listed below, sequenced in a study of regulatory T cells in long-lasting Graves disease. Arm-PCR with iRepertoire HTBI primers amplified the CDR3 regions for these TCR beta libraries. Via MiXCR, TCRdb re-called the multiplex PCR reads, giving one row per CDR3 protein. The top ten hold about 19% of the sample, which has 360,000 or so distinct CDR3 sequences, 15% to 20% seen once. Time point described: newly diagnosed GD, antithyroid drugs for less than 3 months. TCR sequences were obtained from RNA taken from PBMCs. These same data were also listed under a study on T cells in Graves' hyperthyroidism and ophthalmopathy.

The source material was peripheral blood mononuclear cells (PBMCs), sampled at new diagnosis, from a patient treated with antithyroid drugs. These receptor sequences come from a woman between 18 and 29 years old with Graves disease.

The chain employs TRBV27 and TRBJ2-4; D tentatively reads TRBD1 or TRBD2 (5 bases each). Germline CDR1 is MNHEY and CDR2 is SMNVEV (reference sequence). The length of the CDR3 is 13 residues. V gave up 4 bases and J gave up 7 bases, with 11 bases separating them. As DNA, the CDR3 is TGTGCCAGCAGTTCCCCGGGGCAGAACATTCAGTACTTC. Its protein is CASSSPGQNIQYF.

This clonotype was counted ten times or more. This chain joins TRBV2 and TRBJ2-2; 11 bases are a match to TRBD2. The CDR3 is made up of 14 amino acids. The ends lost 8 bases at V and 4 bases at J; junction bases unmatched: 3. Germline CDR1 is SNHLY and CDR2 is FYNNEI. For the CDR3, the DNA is TGTGCCAGCGCTAGCGGGAGGTCCACCGGGGAGCTGTTTTTT. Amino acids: CASASGRSTGELFF.

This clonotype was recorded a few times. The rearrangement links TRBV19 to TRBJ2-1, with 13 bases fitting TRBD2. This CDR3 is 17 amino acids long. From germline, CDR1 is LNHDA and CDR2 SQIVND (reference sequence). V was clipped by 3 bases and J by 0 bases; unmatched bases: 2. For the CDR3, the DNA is TGTGCCAGTAGTATGGGACTAGCGGGAAACTCCTACAATGAGCAGTTCTTC. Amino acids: CASSMGLAGNSYNEQFF. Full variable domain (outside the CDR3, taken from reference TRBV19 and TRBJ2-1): DGGITQSPKYLFRKEGQNVTLSCEQNLNHDAMYWYRQDPGQGLRLIYYSQIVNDFQKGDIAEGYSVSREKKESFPLTVTSAQKNPTAFYLCASSMGLAGNSYNEQFFGPGTRLTVL.

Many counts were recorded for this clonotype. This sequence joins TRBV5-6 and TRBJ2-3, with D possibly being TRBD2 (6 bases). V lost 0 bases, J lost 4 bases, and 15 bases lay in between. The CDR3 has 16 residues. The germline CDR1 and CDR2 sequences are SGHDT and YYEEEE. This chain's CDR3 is CASSLVMASVADTQYF. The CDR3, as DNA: TGTGCCAGCAGCTTGGTAATGGCTAGCGTCGCAGATACGCAGTATTTT.

The chain's CDR3 is CASSVPDGQETQYF. CDR3 DNA: TGTGCCAGCAGCGTGCCTGACGGGCAAGAGACCCAGTACTTC. V is TRBV5-5 and J is TRBJ2-5; no reliable D call. The CDR3 runs 14 residues. V was shortened by 4 bases and J by 2 bases, with 12 bases between the two germline ends. Germline assignment: CDR1 SGHKS and CDR2 YYEKEE (reference sequence).

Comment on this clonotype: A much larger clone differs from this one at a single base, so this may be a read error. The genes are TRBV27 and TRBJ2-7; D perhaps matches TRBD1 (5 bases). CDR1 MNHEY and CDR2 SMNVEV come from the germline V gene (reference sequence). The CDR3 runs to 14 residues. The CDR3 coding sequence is TGTGCCAGCAGTTTCCAGGGCGTATCCTACGAGCGGTACTTC. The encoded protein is CASSFQGVSYERYF.

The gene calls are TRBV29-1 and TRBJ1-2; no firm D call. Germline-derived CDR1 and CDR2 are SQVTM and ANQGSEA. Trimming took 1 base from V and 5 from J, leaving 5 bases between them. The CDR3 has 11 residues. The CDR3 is CSVEGQYGYTF. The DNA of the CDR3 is TGCAGCGTTGAAGGCCAGTATGGCTACACCTTC.

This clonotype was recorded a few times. The CDR3 DNA is TGCGCCAGCAGCGCCCCGGGACTAGCGAACAATGAGCAGTTCTTC. Encoded protein: CASSAPGLANNEQFF. The rearrangement uses TRBV5-1 and TRBJ2-1; 10 nucleotides agree with TRBD2. CDR3 length: 15 amino acids. V gave up 4 bases and J gave up 5 bases; unmatched junction bases: 6. From germline, CDR1 is SGHRS and CDR2 YFSETQ. Full variable domain (remainder filled in from reference TRBV5-1 and TRBJ2-1): KAGVTQTPRYLIKTRGQQVTLSCSPISGHRSVSWYQQTPGQGLQFLFEYFSETQRNKGNFPGRFSGRQFSNSRSEMNVSTLELGDSALYLCASSAPGLANNEQFFGPGTRLTVL.

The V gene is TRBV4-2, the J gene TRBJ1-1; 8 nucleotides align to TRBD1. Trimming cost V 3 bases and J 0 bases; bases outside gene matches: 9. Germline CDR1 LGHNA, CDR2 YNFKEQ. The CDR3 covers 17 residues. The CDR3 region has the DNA TGTGCCAGCAGCCAGACGACCGGGACAGGACTGAACACTGAAGCTTTCTTT. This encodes CASSQTTGTGLNTEAFF.

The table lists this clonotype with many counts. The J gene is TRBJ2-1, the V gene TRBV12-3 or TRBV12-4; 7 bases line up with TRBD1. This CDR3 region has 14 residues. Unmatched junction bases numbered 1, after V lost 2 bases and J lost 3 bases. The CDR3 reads CASSLRTGYNEQFF. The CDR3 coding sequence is TGTGCCAGCAGTTTAAGGACAGGCTACAATGAGCAGTTCTTC.

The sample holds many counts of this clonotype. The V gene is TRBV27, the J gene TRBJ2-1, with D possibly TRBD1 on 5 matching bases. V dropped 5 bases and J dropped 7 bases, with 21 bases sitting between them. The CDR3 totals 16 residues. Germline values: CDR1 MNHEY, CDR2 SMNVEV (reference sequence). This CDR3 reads CASSARLLGARNEQFF. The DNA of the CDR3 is TGTGCCAGCAGTGCACGACTGCTAGGGGCTCGGAATGAGCAGTTCTTC.

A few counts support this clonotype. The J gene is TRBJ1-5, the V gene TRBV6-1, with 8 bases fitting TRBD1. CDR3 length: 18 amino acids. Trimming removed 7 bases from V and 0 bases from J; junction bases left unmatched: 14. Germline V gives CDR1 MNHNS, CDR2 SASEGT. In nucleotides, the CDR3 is TGTGCCAGCACCAGGGGGCCCCTCTTTCGCTATAGCAATCAGCCCCAGCATTTT. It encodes CASTRGPLFRYSNQPQHF.

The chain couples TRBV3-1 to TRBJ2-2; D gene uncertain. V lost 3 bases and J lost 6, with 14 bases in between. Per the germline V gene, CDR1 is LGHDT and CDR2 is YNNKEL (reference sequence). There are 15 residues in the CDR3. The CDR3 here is CASSQSHRVPGELFF. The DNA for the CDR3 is TGTGCCAGCAGCCAGAGCCACCGGGTTCCCGGGGAGCTGTTTTTT.

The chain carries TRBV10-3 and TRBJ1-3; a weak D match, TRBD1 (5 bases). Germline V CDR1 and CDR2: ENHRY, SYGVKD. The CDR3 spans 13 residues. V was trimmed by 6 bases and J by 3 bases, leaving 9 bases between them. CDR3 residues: CAISRGHGNTIYF. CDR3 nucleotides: TGTGCCATCAGCCGGGGCCATGGAAACACCATATATTTT.

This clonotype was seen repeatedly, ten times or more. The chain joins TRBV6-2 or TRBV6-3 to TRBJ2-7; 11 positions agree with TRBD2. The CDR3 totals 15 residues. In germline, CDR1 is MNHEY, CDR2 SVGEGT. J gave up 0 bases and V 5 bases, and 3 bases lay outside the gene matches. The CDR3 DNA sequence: TGTGCCAGCAGTGAAGGGACTAGCGGCTCCTACGAGCAGTACTTC. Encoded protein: CASSEGTSGSYEQYF.

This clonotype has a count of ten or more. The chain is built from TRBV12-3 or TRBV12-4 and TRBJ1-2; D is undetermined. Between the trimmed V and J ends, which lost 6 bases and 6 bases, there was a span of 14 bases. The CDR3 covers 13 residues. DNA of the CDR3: TGTGCCAGCAGCTTATCCGCACGTAATGGCTACACCTTC. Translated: CASSLSARNGYTF.

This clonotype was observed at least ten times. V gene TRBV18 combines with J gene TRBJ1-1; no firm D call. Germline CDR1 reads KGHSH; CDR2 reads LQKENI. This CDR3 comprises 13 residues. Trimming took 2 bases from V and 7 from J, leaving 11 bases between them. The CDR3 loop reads CASSPTHTGEAFF. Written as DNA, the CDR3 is TGTGCCAGCTCACCAACCCACACCGGTGAAGCTTTCTTT.

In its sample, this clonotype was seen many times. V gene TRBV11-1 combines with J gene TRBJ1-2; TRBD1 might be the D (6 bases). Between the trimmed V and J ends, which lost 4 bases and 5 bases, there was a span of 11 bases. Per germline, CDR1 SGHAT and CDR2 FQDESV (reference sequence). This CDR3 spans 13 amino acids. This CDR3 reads CASSSVGAYGYTF. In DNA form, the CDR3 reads TGTGCCAGCAGCTCGGTGGGGGCGTATGGCTACACCTTC.